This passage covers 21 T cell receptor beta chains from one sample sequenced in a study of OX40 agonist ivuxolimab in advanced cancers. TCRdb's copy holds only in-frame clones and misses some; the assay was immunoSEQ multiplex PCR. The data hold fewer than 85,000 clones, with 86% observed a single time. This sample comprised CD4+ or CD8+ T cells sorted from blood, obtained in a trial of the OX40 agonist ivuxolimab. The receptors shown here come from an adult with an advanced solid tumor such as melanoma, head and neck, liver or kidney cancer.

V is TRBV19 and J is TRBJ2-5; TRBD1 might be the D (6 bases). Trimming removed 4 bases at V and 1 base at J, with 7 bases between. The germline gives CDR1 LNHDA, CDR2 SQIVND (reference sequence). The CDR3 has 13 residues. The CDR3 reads CASSKDSQETQYF. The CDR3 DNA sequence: TGTGCCAGTAGTAAGGACAGCCAAGAGACCCAGTACTTC.

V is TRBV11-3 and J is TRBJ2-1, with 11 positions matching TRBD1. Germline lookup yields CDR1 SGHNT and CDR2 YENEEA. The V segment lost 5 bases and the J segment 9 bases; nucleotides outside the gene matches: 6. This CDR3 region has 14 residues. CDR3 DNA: TGTGCCAGCAGCATCGGACAGGGGGCGGGTGAGCAGTTCTTC. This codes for CASSIGQGAGEQFF.

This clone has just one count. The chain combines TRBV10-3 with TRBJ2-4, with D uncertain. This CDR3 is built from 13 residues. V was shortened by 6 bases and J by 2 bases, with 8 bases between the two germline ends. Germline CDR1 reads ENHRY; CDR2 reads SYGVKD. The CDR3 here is CAIRANTKNIQYF. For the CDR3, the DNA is TGTGCCATCAGGGCAAATACCAAAAACATTCAGTACTTC.

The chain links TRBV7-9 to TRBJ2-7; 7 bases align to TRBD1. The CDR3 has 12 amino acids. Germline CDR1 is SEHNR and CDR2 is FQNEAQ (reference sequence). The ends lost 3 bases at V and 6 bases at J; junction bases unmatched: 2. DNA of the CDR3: TGTGCCAGCAGCTTGACAGGGACCGAGCAGTACTTC. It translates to CASSLTGTEQYF.

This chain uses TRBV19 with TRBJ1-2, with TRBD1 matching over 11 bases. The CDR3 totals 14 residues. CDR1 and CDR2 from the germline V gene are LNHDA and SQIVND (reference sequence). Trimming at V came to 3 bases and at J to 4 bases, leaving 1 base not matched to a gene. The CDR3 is CASSMGQGGYGYTF. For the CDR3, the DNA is TGTGCCAGTAGTATGGGACAGGGGGGCTATGGCTACACCTTC.

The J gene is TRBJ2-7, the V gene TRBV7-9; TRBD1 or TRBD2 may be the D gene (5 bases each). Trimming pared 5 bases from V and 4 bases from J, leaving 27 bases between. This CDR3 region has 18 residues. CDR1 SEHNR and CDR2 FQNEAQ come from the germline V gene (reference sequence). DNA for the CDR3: TGTGCCAGCAGCCCTACGCGTGGGACCCAAAAGATATGGTACGAGCAGTACTTC. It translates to CASSPTRGTQKIWYEQYF. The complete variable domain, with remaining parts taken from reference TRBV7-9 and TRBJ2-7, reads DTGVSQNPRHKITKRGQNVTFRCDPISEHNRLYWYRQTLGQGPEFLTYFQNEAQLEKSRLLSDRFSAERPKGSFSTLEIQRTEQGDSAMYLCASSPTRGTQKIWYEQYFGPGTRLTVT.

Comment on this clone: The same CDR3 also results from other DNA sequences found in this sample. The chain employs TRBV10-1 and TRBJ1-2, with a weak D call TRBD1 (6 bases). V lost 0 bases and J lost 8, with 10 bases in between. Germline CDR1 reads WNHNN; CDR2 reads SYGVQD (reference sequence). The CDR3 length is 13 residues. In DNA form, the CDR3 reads TGCGCCAGCAGTGAGTCCCAGGGGAACGGCTACACCTTC. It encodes CASSESQGNGYTF.

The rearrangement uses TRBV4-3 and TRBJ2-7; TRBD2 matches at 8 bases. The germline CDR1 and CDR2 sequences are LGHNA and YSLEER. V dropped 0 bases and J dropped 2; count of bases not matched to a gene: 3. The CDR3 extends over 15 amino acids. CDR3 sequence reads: CASSQEKRGTYEQYF. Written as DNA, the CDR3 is TGCGCCAGCAGCCAAGAAAAGCGGGGGACCTACGAGCAGTACTTC.

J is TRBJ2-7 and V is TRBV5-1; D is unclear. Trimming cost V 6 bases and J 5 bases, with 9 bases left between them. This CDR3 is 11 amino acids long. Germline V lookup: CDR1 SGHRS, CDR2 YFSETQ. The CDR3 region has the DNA TGCGCCAGCATCCCTGTTAACGAGCAGTACTTC. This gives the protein CASIPVNEQYF.

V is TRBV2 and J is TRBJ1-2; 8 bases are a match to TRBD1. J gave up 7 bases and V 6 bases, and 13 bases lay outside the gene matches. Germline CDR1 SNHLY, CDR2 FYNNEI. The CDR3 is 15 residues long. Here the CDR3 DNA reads TGTGCCAGCAGCCTAGGACAGGGAAGGCTCGGTGGCTACACCTTC. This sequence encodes CASSLGQGRLGGYTF.

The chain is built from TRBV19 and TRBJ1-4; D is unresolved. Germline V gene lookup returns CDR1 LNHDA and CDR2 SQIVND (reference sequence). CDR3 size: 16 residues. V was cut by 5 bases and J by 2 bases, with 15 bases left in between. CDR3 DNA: TGTGCCAGTAGTCGAGGGAGTTTGGGGACTAATGAAAAACTGTTTTTT. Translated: CASSRGSLGTNEKLFF.

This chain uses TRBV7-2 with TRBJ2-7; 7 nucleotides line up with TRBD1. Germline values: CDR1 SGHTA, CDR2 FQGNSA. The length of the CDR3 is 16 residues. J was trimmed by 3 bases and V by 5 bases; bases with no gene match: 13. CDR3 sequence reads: CASSPGRAGGRYEQYF. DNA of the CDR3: TGTGCCAGCAGCCCCGGTAGGGCAGGGGGACGCTACGAGCAGTACTTC.

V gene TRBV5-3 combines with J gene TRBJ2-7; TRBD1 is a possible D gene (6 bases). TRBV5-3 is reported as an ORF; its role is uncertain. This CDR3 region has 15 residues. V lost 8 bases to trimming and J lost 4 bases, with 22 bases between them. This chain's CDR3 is CASSQDAGTLYEQYF. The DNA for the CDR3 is TGTGCCAGCAGCCAAGATGCAGGGACATTATACGAGCAGTACTTC.

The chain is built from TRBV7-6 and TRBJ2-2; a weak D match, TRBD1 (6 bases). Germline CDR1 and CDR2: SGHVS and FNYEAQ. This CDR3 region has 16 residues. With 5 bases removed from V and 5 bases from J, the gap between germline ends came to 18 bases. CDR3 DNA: TGTGCCAGCAGCACGCCGTTGGGGGCTGGGACCGGGGAGCTGTTTTTT. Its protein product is CASSTPLGAGTGELFF.

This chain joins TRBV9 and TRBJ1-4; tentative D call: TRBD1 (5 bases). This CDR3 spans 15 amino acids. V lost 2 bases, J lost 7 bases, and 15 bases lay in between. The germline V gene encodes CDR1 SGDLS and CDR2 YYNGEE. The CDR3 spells CASSVSTAPFEKLFF. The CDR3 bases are TGTGCCAGCAGCGTCTCGACAGCTCCATTTGAAAAACTGTTTTTT. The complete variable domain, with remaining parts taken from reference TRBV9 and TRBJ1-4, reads DSGVTQTPKHLITATGQRVTLRCSPRSGDLSVYWYQQSLDQGLQFLIQYYNGEERAKGNILERFSAQQFPDLHSELNLSSLELGDSALYFCASSVSTAPFEKLFFGSGTQLSVL.

The CDR3 here is CASSYASGMDTQYF. The DNA of the CDR3 is TGTGCCAGCAGTTACGCTAGCGGGATGGATACGCAGTATTTT. V is TRBV6-5 and J is TRBJ2-3; 9 nucleotides agree with TRBD2. V lost 2 bases and J lost 6; bases outside the gene matches: 3. CDR3 size: 14 residues. Germline CDR1 reads MNHEY; CDR2 reads SVGAGI.

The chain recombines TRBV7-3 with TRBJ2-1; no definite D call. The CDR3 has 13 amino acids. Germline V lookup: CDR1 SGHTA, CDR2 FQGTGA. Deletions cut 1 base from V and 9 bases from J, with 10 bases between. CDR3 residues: CASSLSPTGEQFF. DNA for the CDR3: TGTGCCAGCAGCTTAAGCCCCACTGGTGAGCAGTTCTTC.

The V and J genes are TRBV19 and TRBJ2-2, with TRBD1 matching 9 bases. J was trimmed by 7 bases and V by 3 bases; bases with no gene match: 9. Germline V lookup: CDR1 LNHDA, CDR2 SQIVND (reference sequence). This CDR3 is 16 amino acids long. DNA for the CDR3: TGTGCCAGTAGTATTAAGGGGACAGGGATGAACGGGGAGCTGTTTTTT. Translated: CASSIKGTGMNGELFF. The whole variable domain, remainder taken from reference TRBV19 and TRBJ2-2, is DGGITQSPKYLFRKEGQNVTLSCEQNLNHDAMYWYRQDPGQGLRLIYYSQIVNDFQKGDIAEGYSVSREKKESFPLTVTSAQKNPTAFYLCASSIKGTGMNGELFFGEGSRLTVL.

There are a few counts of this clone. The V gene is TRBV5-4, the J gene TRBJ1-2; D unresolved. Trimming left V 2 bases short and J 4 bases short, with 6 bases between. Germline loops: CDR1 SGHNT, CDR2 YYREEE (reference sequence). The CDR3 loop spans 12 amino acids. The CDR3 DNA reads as TGTGCCAGCAGCTTTGATCTCTATGGCTACACCTTC. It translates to CASSFDLYGYTF.

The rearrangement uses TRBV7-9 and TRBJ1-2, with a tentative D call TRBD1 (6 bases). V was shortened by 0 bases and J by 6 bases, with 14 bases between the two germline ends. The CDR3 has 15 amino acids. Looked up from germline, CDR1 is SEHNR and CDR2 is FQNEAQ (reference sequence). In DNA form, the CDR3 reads TGTGCCAGCAGCTTAGCGCTAACGGGGGGCGATGGCTACACCTTC. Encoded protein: CASSLALTGGDGYTF. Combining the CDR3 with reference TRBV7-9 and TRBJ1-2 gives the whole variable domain DTGVSQNPRHKITKRGQNVTFRCDPISEHNRLYWYRQTLGQGPEFLTYFQNEAQLEKSRLLSDRFSAERPKGSFSTLEIQRTEQGDSAMYLCASSLALTGGDGYTFGSGTRLTVV.

CDR3 residues: CAISFGGKTDTQYF. The CDR3, as DNA: TGTGCCATCAGTTTCGGGGGGAAGACAGATACGCAGTATTTT. V gene TRBV10-3 combines with J gene TRBJ2-3; 7 bases align to TRBD2. The junction had 5 bases not matched to a gene; V was cut back by 5 bases and J by 3 bases. CDR3 size: 14 residues. Germline CDR1 and CDR2: ENHRY and SYGVKD.